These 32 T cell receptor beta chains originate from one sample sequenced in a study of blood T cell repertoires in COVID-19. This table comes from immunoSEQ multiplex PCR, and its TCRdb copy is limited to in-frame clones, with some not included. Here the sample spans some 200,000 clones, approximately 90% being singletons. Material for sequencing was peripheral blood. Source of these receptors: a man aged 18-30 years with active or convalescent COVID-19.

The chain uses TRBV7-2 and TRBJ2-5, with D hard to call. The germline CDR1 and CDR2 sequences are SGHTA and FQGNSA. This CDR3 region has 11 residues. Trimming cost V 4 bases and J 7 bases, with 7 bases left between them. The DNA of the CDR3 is TGTGCCAGCAGCTATGAGATGACCCAGTACTTC. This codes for CASSYEMTQYF.

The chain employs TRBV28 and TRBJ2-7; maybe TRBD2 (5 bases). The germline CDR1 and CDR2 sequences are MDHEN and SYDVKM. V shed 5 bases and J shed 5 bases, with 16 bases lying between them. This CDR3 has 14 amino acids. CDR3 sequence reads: CASSLTTGLNEQYF. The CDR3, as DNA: TGTGCCAGCAGTCTTACGACTGGACTTAACGAGCAGTACTTC.

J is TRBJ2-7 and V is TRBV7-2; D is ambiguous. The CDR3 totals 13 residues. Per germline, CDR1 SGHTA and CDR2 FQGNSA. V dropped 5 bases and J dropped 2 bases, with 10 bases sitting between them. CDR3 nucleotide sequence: TGTGCCAGCAGCGTCTACGTTGCCTACGAGCAGTACGTC. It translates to CASSVYVAYEQYV.

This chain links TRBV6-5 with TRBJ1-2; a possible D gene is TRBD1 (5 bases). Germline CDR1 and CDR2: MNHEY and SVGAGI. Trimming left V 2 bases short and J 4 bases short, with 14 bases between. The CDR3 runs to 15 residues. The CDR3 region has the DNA TGTGCCAGCAGTTACGAAACAGGCTCTTCCTATGGCTACACCTTC. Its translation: CASSYETGSSYGYTF.

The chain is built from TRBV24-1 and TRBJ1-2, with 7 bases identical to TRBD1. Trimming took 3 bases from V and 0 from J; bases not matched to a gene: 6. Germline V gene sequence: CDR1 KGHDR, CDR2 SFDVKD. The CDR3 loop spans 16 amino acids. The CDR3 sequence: CATSDTGDGANYGYTF. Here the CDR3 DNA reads TGTGCCACCAGTGATACAGGGGACGGAGCTAACTATGGCTACACCTTC.

CDR3 residues: CASSESGRYSPLHF. CDR3 in DNA: TGTGCCAGCAGTGAATCAGGGAGGTATTCACCCCTCCACTTT. The chain recombines TRBV25-1 with TRBJ1-6; D is perhaps TRBD1 (5 bases). The ends were cut back, 1 base at V and 8 bases at J, with 9 bases in the middle. The CDR3 covers 14 residues. Germline lookup yields CDR1 MGHDK and CDR2 SYGVNS.

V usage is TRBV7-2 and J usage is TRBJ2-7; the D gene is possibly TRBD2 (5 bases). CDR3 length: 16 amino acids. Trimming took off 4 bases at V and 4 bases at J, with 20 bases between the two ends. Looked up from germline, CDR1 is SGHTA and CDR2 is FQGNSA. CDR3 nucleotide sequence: TGTGCCAGCAGCTCAGCGGAGGACCCCGTTGGATACGAGCAGTACTTC. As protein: CASSSAEDPVGYEQYF. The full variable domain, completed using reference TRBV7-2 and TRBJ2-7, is GAGVSQSPSNKVTEKGKDVELRCDPISGHTALYWYRQSLGQGLEFLIYFQGNSAPDKSGLPSDRFSAERTGGSVSTLTIQRTQQEDSAVYLCASSSAEDPVGYEQYFGPGTRLTVT.

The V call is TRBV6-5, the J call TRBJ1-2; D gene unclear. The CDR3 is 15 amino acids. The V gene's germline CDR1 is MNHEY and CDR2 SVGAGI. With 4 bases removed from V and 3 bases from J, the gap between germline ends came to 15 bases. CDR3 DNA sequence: TGTGCCAGCAGTTCCCGGCAGGTCTGGGACTATGGCTACACCTTC. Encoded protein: CASSSRQVWDYGYTF.

The DNA of the CDR3 is TGCGCCAGCAGCGTAGCACCTCAGGGGAATGGCTACACCTTC. The encoded protein is CASSVAPQGNGYTF. The J gene is TRBJ1-2, the V gene TRBV4-1, with D possibly TRBD1 on 6 matching bases. Germline CDR1 MGHRA, CDR2 YSYEKL. Trimming shortened V by 5 bases and J by 6 bases, and 16 bases separated the two germline ends. The CDR3 is 14 amino acids.

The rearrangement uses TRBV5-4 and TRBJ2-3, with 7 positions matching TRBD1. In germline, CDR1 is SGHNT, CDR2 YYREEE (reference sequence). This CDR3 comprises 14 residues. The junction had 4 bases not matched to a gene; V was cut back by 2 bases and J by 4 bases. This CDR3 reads CASSLTGAPDTQYF. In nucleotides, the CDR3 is TGTGCCAGCAGCTTAACAGGGGCACCAGATACGCAGTATTTT.

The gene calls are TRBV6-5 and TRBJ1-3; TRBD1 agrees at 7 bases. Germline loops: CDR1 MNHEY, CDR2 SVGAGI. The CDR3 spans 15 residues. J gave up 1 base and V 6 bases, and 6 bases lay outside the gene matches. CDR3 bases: TGTGCCAGCAGCTGGCAGGGGGATTCTGGAAACACCATATATTTT. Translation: CASSWQGDSGNTIYF.

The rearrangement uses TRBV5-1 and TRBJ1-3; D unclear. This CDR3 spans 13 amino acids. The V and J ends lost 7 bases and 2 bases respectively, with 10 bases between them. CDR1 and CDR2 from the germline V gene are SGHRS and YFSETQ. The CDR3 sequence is CASGMGPGNTIYF. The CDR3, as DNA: TGCGCCAGCGGTATGGGCCCTGGAAACACCATATATTTT.

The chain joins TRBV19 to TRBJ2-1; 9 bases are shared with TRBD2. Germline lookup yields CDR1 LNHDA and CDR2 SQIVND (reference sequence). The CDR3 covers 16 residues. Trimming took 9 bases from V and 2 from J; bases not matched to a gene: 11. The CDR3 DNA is TGTGCCAGCGTCAATAGCGGGAGAAGGCCCTACAATGAGCAGTTCTTC. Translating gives CASVNSGRRPYNEQFF.

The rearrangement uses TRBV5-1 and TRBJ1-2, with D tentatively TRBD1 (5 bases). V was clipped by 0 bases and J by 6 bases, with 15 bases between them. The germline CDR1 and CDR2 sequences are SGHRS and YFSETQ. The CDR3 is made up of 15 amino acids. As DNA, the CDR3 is TGCGCCAGCAGCTTGGATTTCGGCAGGGCGGATGGCTACACCTTC. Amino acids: CASSLDFGRADGYTF.

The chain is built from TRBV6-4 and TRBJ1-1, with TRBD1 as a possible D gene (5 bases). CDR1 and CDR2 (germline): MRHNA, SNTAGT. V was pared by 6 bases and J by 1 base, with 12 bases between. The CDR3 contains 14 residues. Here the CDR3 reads CASSRGESNTEAFF. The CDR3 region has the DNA TGTGCCAGCAGCCGGGGGGAATCGAACACTGAAGCTTTCTTT.

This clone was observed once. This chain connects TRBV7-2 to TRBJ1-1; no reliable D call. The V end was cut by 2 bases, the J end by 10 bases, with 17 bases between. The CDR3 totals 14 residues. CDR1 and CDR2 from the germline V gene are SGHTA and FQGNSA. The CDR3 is CASSLRSGSYGAFF. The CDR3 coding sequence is TGTGCCAGCAGCTTAAGGTCGGGGAGCTACGGAGCTTTCTTT.

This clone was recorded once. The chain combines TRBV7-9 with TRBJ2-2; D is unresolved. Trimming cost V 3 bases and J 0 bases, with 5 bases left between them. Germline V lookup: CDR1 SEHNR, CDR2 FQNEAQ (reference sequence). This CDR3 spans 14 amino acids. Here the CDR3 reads CASSFSANTGELFF. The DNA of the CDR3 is TGTGCCAGCAGCTTCTCAGCGAACACCGGGGAGCTGTTTTTT.

CDR3 coding DNA: TGTGCCAGCCTACAGGGAAGAGCTTTCTTT. Protein product: CASLQGRAFF. The J gene is TRBJ1-1, the V gene TRBV2, with D possibly matching TRBD1 (6 bases). CDR1 is SNHLY and CDR2 is FYNNEI in the germline V gene. V lost 8 bases, J lost 10 bases, and 11 bases lay in between. This CDR3 contains 10 residues.

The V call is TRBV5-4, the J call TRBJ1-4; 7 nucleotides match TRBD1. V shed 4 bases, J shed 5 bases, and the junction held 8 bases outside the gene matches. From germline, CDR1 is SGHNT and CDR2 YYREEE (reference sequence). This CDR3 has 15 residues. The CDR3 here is CASSTGTVINEKLFF. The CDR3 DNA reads TGTGCCAGCAGCACAGGGACAGTAATAAATGAAAAACTGTTTTTT.

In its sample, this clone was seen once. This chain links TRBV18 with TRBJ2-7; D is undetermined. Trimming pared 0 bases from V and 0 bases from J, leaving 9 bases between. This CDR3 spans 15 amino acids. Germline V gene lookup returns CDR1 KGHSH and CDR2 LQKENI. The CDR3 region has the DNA TGTGCCAGCTCACCACCGCCTGGCAACTCCTACGAGCAGTACTTC. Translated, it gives CASSPPPGNSYEQYF.

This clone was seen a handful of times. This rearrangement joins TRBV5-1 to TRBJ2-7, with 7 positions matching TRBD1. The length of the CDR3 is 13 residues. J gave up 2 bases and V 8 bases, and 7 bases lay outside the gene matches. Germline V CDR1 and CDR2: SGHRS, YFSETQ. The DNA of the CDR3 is TGCGCCAGTAACGAGGGGGCGCCCTACGAGCAGTACTTC. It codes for CASNEGAPYEQYF.

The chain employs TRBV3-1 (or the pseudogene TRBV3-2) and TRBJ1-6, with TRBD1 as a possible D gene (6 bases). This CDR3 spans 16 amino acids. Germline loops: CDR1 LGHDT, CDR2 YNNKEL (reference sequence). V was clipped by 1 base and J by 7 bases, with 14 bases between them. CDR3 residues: CASSQGQDNWNSPLHF. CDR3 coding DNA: TGTGCCAGCAGCCAAGGACAGGACAATTGGAATTCACCCCTCCACTTT.

CDR3 bases: TGTGCCAGCAGCCCCAGGGCCTCTAACTATGGCTACACCTTC. This sequence encodes CASSPRASNYGYTF. The rearrangement joins TRBV11-2 to TRBJ1-2; D is possibly TRBD1 (5 bases). CDR3 size: 14 residues. V was trimmed by 5 bases and J by 0 bases, leaving 10 bases between them. Germline V gene sequence: CDR1 SGHAT, CDR2 FQNNGV.

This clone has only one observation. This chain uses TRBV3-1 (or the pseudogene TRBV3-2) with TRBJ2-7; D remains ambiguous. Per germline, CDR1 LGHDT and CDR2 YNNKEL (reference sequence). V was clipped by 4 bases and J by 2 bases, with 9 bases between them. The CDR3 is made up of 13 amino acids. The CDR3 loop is CASSRRGPYEQYF. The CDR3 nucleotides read TGTGCCAGCAGCCGAAGAGGTCCCTACGAGCAGTACTTC.

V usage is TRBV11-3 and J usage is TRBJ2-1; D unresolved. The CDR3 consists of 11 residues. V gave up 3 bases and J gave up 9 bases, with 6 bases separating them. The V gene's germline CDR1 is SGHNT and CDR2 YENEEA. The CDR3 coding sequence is TGTGCCAGCAGCTTGTCTCGTGAGCAGTTCTTC. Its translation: CASSLSREQFF.

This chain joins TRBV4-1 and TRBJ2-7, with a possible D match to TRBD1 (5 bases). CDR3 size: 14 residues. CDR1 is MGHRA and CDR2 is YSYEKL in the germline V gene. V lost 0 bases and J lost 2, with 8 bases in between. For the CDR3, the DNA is TGCGCCAGCAGCCAAGATTCAGGGCCCTACGAGCAGTACGTC. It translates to CASSQDSGPYEQYV.

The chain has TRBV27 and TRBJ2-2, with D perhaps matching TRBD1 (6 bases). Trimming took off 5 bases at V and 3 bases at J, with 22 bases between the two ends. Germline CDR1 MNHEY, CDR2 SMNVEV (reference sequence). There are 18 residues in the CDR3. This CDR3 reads CASSTGRWTDYYTGELFF. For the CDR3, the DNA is TGTGCCAGCAGTACAGGGAGATGGACAGATTATTACACCGGGGAGCTGTTTTTT.

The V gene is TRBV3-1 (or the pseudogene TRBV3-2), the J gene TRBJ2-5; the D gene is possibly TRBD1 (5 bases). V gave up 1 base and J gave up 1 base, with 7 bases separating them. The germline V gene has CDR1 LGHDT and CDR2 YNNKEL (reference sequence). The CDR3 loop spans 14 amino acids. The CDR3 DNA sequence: TGTGCCAGCAGCCAAGGCAGGGCCCAAGAGACCCAGTACTTC. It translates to CASSQGRAQETQYF.

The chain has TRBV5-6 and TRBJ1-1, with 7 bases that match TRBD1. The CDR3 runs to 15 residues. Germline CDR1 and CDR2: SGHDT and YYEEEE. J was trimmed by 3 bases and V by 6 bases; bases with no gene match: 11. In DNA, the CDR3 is TGTGCCAGCACATTCGGTCGAGGGGGCCACACTGAAGCTTTCTTT. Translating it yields CASTFGRGGHTEAFF.

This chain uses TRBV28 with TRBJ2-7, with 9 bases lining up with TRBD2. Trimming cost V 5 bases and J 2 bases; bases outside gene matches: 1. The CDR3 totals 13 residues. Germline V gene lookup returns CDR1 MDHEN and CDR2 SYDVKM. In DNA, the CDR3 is TGTGCCAGCAGTGTAGCGGGGGCCTACGAGCAGTACGTC. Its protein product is CASSVAGAYEQYV.

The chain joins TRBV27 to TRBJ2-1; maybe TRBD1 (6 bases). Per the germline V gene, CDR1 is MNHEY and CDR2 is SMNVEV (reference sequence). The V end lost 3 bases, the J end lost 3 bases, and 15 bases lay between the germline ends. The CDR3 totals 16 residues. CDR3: CASSFKQGIIYNEQFF. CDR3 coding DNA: TGTGCCAGCAGTTTTAAACAGGGTATTATCTACAATGAGCAGTTCTTC.

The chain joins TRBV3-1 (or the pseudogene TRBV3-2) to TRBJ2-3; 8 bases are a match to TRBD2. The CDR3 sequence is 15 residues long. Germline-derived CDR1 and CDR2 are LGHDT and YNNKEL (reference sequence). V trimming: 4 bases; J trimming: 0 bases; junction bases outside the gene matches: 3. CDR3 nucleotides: TGTGCCAGCAGCCTCGGCGGGGGGAGCACAGATACGCAGTATTTT. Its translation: CASSLGGGSTDTQYF.